The 13 T cell receptor beta chains below all came from one sample that was sequenced in a study of PD-1 blockade in classical Hodgkin lymphoma. Generated by immunoSEQ multiplex PCR, the TCRdb table keeps only in-frame clones and is missing some. The table lists 13,000 or so clones, 79% of them singletons. There was relapse after autologous stem cell transplantation in every patient, and there was variation in brentuximab vedotin exposure. Purified CD4+ T cells were obtained from thawed PBMCs through magnetic negative selection. The input for sequencing was CD4+ T cells from blood, taken at baseline. Receptor source: a human donor with classical Hodgkin lymphoma.

This clone was detected a few times. V usage is TRBV2 and J usage is TRBJ1-6; 7 bases are a match to TRBD1. CDR1 and CDR2 from the germline V gene are SNHLY and FYNNEI. The CDR3 runs to 14 residues. V was pared by 4 bases and J by 7 bases, with 4 bases of the junction left unmatched. The CDR3 region has the DNA TGTGCCAGCAGTGTGGGCAGGGGGAATTCACCCCTCCACTTT. Protein product: CASSVGRGNSPLHF.

The chain couples TRBV4-1 to TRBJ1-2, with D unresolved. The germline gives CDR1 MGHRA, CDR2 YSYEKL. Trimming removed 0 bases from V and 1 base from J, with 9 bases in between. The CDR3 consists of 15 residues. The CDR3 bases are TGCGCCAGCAGCCAAGATTTTGGCAGTAACTATGGCTACACCTTC. This encodes CASSQDFGSNYGYTF.

This chain connects TRBV7-2 to TRBJ2-7; 15 bases fit TRBD2. With 3 bases clipped from V and 1 base from J, the junction kept 7 bases outside the gene matches. The CDR3 sequence is 18 residues long. Germline CDR1 reads SGHTA; CDR2 reads FQGNSA. CDR3 DNA: TGTGCCAGCAGCTTGGCGGGACTAGCGGGGGGCTTTTCCTACGAGCAGTACTTC. Translation gives CASSLAGLAGGFSYEQYF.

The V gene is TRBV7-2, the J gene TRBJ2-3; 11 bases agree with TRBD2. In germline, CDR1 is SGHTA, CDR2 FQGNSA. V lost 1 base, J lost 4 bases, and 7 bases stayed unmatched. The CDR3 runs to 17 residues. The CDR3 nucleotides are TGTGCCAGCAGCTTAGGAGTTAGCGGGGGGGGTCCAGATACGCAGTATTTT. Residues: CASSLGVSGGGPDTQYF.

The chain couples TRBV6-6 to TRBJ1-4; tentative D call: TRBD1 (5 bases). The CDR3 is made up of 15 amino acids. Germline V gene sequence: CDR1 MNHNY, CDR2 SVGAGI (reference sequence). V lost 0 bases and J 0 bases, leaving 5 bases between the germline ends. CDR3 sequence: CASSYSDTTNEKLFF. The DNA of the CDR3 is TGTGCCAGCAGTTACTCGGACACAACTAATGAAAAACTGTTTTTT.

Only a few counts were recorded for this clone. The J gene is TRBJ1-5, the V gene TRBV7-2; D unclear. Germline lookup yields CDR1 SGHTA and CDR2 FQGNSA. V lost 2 bases to trimming and J lost 4 bases, with 3 bases between them. CDR3 length: 12 amino acids. The CDR3 bases are TGTGCCAGCAGCTTAAATAATCAGCCCCAGCATTTT. Protein sequence: CASSLNNQPQHF.

J is TRBJ2-7 and V is TRBV5-1, with 7 bases lining up with TRBD1. The CDR3 extends over 14 amino acids. Germline V gives CDR1 SGHRS, CDR2 YFSETQ. With 0 bases clipped from V and 2 bases from J, the junction kept 2 bases outside the gene matches. CDR3 coding DNA: TGCGCCAGCAGCTTGGGAGGGACAGCCTACGAGCAGTACTTC. This encodes CASSLGGTAYEQYF.

The genes are TRBV7-2 and TRBJ2-7, with 9 bases aligning to TRBD2. Germline trimming cut 6 bases from V and 2 bases from J; bases unmatched to any gene: 8. Germline V CDR1 and CDR2: SGHTA, FQGNSA. The CDR3 sequence is 15 residues long. The CDR3 loop is CASRRAAGGPYEQYF. As DNA, the CDR3 is TGTGCCAGCAGGAGGGCGGCGGGGGGGCCCTACGAGCAGTACTTC.

The chain uses TRBV6-1 and TRBJ1-2; D remains unclear. The CDR3 spans 14 residues. Germline lookup yields CDR1 MNHNS and CDR2 SASEGT. V was pared by 2 bases and J by 8 bases, with 15 bases between. Here the CDR3 DNA reads TGTGCCAGCAGTGAACGGGCGGACTTGCAGGGCTACACCTTC. Its translation: CASSERADLQGYTF.

The gene calls are TRBV19 and TRBJ2-5; D is perhaps TRBD2 (5 bases). TRBJ2-7 explains the end of the DNA better; the J call may be wrong. The germline V gene encodes CDR1 LNHDA and CDR2 SQIVND (reference sequence). The CDR3 sequence is 13 residues long. CDR3 in DNA: TGTGCCAGTAGTATGCGGAGAGGGCTCGAGCAGTACTTC. Translating gives CASSMRRGLEQYF.

The chain uses TRBV29-1 and TRBJ2-3, with 9 bases identical to TRBD1. CDR3 size: 14 residues. With V trimmed by 6 bases and J by 0 bases, 4 bases remained unmatched. Germline-derived CDR1 and CDR2 are SQVTM and ANQGSEA. The DNA for the CDR3 is TGCAGCGTCACCGGGACAGGGAGCACAGATACGCAGTATTTT. It encodes CSVTGTGSTDTQYF.

This chain joins TRBV5-1 and TRBJ2-7, with 9 bases matching TRBD1. This CDR3 spans 16 amino acids. CDR1 is SGHRS and CDR2 is YFSETQ in the germline V gene. V lost 2 bases and J lost 2; bases outside the gene matches: 8. As DNA, the CDR3 is TGCGCCAGCAGCTTTTCCCTCGGGACAGGGCCCTACGAGCAGTACTTC. Translating gives CASSFSLGTGPYEQYF.

The rearrangement links TRBV10-3 to TRBJ1-4; D not certain. V gave up 4 bases and J gave up 8 bases, with 11 bases separating them. Per the germline V gene, CDR1 is ENHRY and CDR2 is SYGVKD. The CDR3 covers 13 residues. CDR3 protein: CAISGGNLEKLFF. CDR3 bases: TGTGCCATCAGTGGCGGCAACTTGGAAAAACTGTTTTTT.